Here is one T cell receptor beta chain with its context. This sample was taken from a study of blood T cell repertoires in COVID-19. For the study at large: Sites across the United States, Italy and Spain contributed samples from acute and convalescent COVID-19. PBMCs, B-cell-depleted T cells, or T cells were the source of the cDNA or gDNA that made up the material.

CDR3 size: 16 residues. Germline assignment: CDR1 SGHRS and CDR2 YFSETQ. V dropped 0 bases and J dropped 2; count of bases not matched to a gene: 6. As handled by the study authors: Estimates of nucleated cell counts were drawn from the amplification of reference gene primers. This table comes from immunoSEQ multiplex PCR, and its TCRdb copy is limited to in-frame clones, with some not included. V and J calls and clone size follow that table, whereas D and trimming were derived from the DNA. The sample holds about 73,000 clones; approximately 80% are singletons and the top ten take about 2.5%. The TCR comes from a man aged 80 or over with active or convalescent COVID-19. V gene TRBV5-1 combines with J gene TRBJ2-7; 9 nucleotides agree with TRBD1. Material: peripheral blood. CDR3 sequence: CASSLDGGQGTYEQYF. CDR3 in DNA: TGCGCCAGCAGCTTGGATGGGGGACAGGGCACCTACGAGCAGTACTTC.